The 9 T cell receptor beta chains listed next were all sequenced from one sample in a study of cytomegalovirus exposure and HLA in healthy donors (TCRdb year 2017). Library preparation was by the immunoSEQ multiplex PCR assay. For the multiplex PCR, a mixture combining 60 forward primers for TCR Vbeta segments and 13 reverse primers for TCR Jbeta segments was used. TCRdb provides this immuneACCESS table in a form limited to in-frame rearrangements. Some clones are lacking; in checked studies, under half of them reflect an unresolved V gene, and why the rest are absent is not known. This sample's table has entries for more than 95,000 clones. The ten biggest clones cover about 2.3% of the sample. Sequencing used PBMCs. All receptors come from a man in his forties in good health and CMV-seronegative.

The V gene is TRBV11-2, the J gene TRBJ2-7; the match to TRBD1 covers 7 bases. V gave up 3 bases and J gave up 2 bases; unmatched junction bases: 10. The germline V gene encodes CDR1 SGHAT and CDR2 FQNNGV. CDR3 size: 16 residues. This CDR3 reads CASSFRMDRPTYEQYF. The CDR3 region has the DNA TGTGCCAGCAGCTTTAGAATGGACAGGCCTACCTACGAGCAGTACTTC.

The CDR3 DNA reads as TGTGCCAGCTCACGGGCAGGGGCCCCAGAGACCCAGTACTTC. This translates into CASSRAGAPETQYF. The genes are TRBV18 and TRBJ2-5; possible D gene TRBD1, 6 bases. The germline V gene encodes CDR1 KGHSH and CDR2 LQKENI. Between the trimmed V and J ends, which lost 4 bases and 4 bases, there was a span of 13 bases. The CDR3 has 14 amino acids.

V usage is TRBV15 and J usage is TRBJ1-5; D gene uncertain. The CDR3 covers 15 residues. Per the germline V gene, CDR1 is LNHNV and CDR2 is YYDKDF (reference sequence). Trimming shortened V by 0 bases and J by 4 bases, and 10 bases separated the two germline ends. The chain's CDR3 is CATSRDLSGNQPQHF. The CDR3 DNA reads TGTGCCACCAGCAGAGATCTGAGCGGAAATCAGCCCCAGCATTTT.

The chain is built from TRBV7-8 and TRBJ2-3; 8 bases line up with TRBD2. Germline CDR1 SGHVS, CDR2 FQNEAQ. With V trimmed by 0 bases and J by 9 bases, 8 bases remained unmatched. The CDR3 contains 15 residues. In DNA, the CDR3 is TGTGCCAGCAGCTTAGCAAGCGGGAGTCAGGAAACGCAGTATTTT. It yields the protein CASSLASGSQETQYF.

The rearrangement joins TRBV18 to TRBJ1-2, with a tentative D call TRBD1 (6 bases). CDR1 and CDR2 from the germline V gene are KGHSH and LQKENI. The CDR3 has 15 residues. Trimming pared 3 bases from V and 7 bases from J, leaving 18 bases between. The CDR3 coding sequence is TGTGCCAGCTCACCCAACGGGGGGGGCGCATCTGGCTACACCTTC. It encodes CASSPNGGGASGYTF.

The chain recombines TRBV30 with TRBJ2-6; 8 nucleotides match TRBD1. The CDR3 totals 17 residues. Trimming at V came to 4 bases and at J to 1 base, leaving 9 bases not matched to a gene. Germline lookup yields CDR1 GTSNPN and CDR2 SVGIG (reference sequence). CDR3 region: CAWKLRQGWSGANVLTF. In DNA, the CDR3 is TGTGCCTGGAAACTAAGACAGGGGTGGTCTGGGGCCAACGTCCTGACTTTC.

V gene TRBV7-9 combines with J gene TRBJ1-4; TRBD1 might be the D (6 bases). The CDR3 length is 14 residues. Germline V gene lookup returns CDR1 SEHNR and CDR2 FQNEAQ (reference sequence). V dropped 4 bases and J dropped 9 bases, with 15 bases sitting between them. The CDR3 is CASSSEQQGQKLFF. Written as DNA, the CDR3 is TGTGCCAGCAGCTCAGAGCAACAGGGCCAAAAACTGTTTTTT.

The chain couples TRBV11-3 to TRBJ2-3, with 9 bases aligning to TRBD1. V was pared by 7 bases and J by 6 bases, with 8 bases of the junction left unmatched. From germline, CDR1 is SGHNT and CDR2 YENEEA. There are 14 residues in the CDR3. The CDR3: CASTTGTGPDTQYF. The CDR3 DNA sequence: TGTGCCAGCACCACCGGGACAGGGCCCGATACGCAGTATTTT.

V and J are TRBV5-6 and TRBJ2-1; 9 nucleotides line up with TRBD2. This CDR3 comprises 12 residues. Germline V gene sequence: CDR1 SGHDT, CDR2 YYEEEE. J lost 13 bases, V lost 2 bases, and 4 bases had no gene match. The CDR3 nucleotides are TGTGCCAGCAGCTTAGGGACTAGCCGACAGTTCTTC. Translation: CASSLGTSRQFF.